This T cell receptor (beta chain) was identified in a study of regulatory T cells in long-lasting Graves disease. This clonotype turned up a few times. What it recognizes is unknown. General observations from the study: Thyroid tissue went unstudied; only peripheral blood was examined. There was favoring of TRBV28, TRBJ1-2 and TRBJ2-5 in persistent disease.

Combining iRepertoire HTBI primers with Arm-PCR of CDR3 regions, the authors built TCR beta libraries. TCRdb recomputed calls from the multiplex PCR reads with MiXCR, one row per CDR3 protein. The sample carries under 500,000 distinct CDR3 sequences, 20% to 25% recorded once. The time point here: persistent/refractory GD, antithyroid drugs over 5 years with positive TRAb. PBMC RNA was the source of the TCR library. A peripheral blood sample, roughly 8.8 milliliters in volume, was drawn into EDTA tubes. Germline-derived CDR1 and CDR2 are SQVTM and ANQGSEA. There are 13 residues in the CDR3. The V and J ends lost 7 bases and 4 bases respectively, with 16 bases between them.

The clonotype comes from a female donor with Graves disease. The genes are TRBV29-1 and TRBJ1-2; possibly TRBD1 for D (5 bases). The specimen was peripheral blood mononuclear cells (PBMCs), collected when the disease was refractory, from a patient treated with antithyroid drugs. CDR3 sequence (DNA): TGCAGCGCTGACTTGGGGACGGTCTATGGCTACACCTTC. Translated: CSADLGTVYGYTF.